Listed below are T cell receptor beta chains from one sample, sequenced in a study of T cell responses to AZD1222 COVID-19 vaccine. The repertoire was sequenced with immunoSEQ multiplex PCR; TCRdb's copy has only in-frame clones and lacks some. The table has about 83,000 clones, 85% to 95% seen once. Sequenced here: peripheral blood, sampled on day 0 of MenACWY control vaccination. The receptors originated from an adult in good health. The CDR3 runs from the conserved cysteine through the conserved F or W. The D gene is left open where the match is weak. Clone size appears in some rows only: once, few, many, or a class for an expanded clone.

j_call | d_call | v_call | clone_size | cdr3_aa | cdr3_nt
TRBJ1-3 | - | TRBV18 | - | CASSPVGDSGNTIYF | TGTGCCAGCTCACCAGTGGGTGACTCTGGAAACACCATATATTTT
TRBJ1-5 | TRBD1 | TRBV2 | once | CASVAGQGNQPQHF | TGTGCCAGCGTGGCGGGACAGGGGAATCAGCCCCAGCATTTT
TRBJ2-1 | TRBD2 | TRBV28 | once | CASSLTSGSLSEQFF | TGTGCCAGCAGTTTGACTAGCGGGAGTTTGAGTGAGCAGTTCTTC
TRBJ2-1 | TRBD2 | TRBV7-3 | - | CASSPNPTSGRYNEQFF | TGTGCCAGCAGCCCCAACCCGACTAGCGGGCGCTACAATGAGCAGTTCTTC
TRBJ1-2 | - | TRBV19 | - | CASSDSAYGYTF | TGTGCCAGTAGTGACAGTGCCTATGGCTACACCTTC
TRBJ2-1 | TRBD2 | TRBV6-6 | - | CASSYPAGPYDEQFF | TGTGCCAGCAGTTATCCAGCGGGACCTTACGATGAGCAGTTCTTC
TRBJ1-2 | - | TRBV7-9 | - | CASSLGTRTSF | TGTGCCAGCAGCTTAGGGACACGGACTTCTTTC
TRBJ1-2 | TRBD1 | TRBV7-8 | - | CASSPGTGKSGGYTF | TGTGCCAGCAGCCCCGGGACAGGGAAGAGCGGTGGCTACACCTTC
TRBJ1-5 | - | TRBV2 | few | CASSGSKGDQPQHF | TGTGCCAGCAGTGGAAGTAAGGGGGATCAGCCCCAGCATTTT
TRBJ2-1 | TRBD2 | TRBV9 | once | CASSADLPAGGGNEQFF | TGTGCCAGCAGCGCCGACCTGCCAGCGGGAGGAGGTAATGAGCAGTTCTTC
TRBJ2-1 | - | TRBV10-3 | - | CAISAHRVSSYNEQFF | TGTGCCATCAGTGCACACAGGGTCAGCTCCTACAATGAGCAGTTCTTC
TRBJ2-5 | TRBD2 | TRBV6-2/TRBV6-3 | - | CASSYVASGTETQYF | TGTGCCAGCAGTTACGTGGCTAGCGGGACGGAGACCCAGTACTTC
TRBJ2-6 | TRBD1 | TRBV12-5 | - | CASGSSNVGGAGANVLTF | TGTGCTAGTGGTTCGAGCAATGTAGGGGGCGCCGGGGCCAACGTCCTGACTTTC
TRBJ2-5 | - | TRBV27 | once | CASSFWAEGTQYF | TGTGCCAGCAGTTTTTGGGCAGAGGGGACCCAGTACTTC
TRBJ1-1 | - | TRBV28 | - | CASTLAGLNTEAFF | TGTGCCAGCACCTTGGCGGGGTTGAACACTGAAGCTTTCTTT
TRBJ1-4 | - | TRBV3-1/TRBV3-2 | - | CASRGPYNEKLFF | TGTGCCAGCAGGGGGCCATATAATGAAAAACTGTTTTTT
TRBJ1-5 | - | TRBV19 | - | CASSLQEGLPYRANQPQHF | TGTGCCAGTAGTTTGCAGGAGGGGCTTCCCTACCGAGCTAATCAGCCCCAGCATTTT
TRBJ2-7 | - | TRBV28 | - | CASSLAGTTSYEQYF | TGTGCCAGCAGTTTAGCGGGAACGACCTCCTACGAGCAGTACTTC
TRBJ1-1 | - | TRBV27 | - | CASRPEWGLGTEAFF | TGTGCCAGCAGACCGGAATGGGGACTCGGCACTGAAGCTTTCTTT
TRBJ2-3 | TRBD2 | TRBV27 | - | CASSQPRMRTSEDTQYF | TGTGCCAGCAGTCAACCTAGAATGCGGACTAGCGAGGATACGCAGTATTTT
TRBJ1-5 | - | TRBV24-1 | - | CATSDLLPTPLEGNQPQHF | TGTGCCACCAGTGATTTATTGCCCACGCCTCTCGAGGGCAATCAGCCCCAGCATTTT
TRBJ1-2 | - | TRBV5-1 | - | CASSLPSDGYTF | TGCGCCAGCAGCTTGCCCTCGGATGGCTACACCTTC
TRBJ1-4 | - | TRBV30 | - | CAWSFLGGSNEKLFF | TGTGCCTGGAGCTTTCTGGGGGGTTCTAATGAAAAACTGTTTTTT
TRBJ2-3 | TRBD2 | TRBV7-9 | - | CASSLATSGRTDTQYF | TGTGCCAGCAGCTTAGCAACTAGCGGGAGAACAGATACGCAGTATTTT
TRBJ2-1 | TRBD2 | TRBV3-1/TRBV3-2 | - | CASSQLAGVNEQFF | TGTGCCAGCAGCCAGCTAGCGGGAGTCAATGAGCAGTTCTTC
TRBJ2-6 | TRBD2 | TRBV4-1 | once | CASSHLPGLAGNSGANVLTF | TGCGCCAGCAGCCATCTACCGGGACTAGCGGGGAACTCTGGGGCCAACGTCCTGACTTTC
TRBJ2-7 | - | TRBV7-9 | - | CASSPETRVYEQYF | TGTGCCAGCAGCCCCGAGACTAGAGTCTACGAGCAGTACTTC
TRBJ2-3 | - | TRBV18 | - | CASSPERGTQYF | TGTGCCAGCTCACCAGAACGGGGTACGCAGTATTTT
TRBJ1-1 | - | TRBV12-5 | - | CASGLEGGTEAFF | TGTGCTAGTGGTTTAGAAGGGGGCACTGAAGCTTTCTTT
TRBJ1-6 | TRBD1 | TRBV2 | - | CASSGTGWRSPLHF | TGTGCCAGCAGTGGGACAGGGTGGAGATCACCCCTCCACTTT
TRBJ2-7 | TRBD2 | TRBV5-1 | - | CASSFGILGASGMGYEQYF | TGCGCCAGCAGCTTTGGGATCTTGGGGGCTAGCGGGATGGGTTACGAGCAGTACTTC
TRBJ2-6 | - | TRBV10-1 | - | CASSEGYGANVLTF | TGCGCCAGCTCGGAAGGGTATGGGGCCAACGTCCTGACTTTC
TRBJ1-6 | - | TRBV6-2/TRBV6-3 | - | CASSSGFTSPLHF | TGTGCCAGCAGCTCAGGGTTTACTTCACCCCTCCACTTT
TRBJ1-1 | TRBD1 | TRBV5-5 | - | CASSLGQTGDTEAFF | TGTGCCAGCAGCTTGGGCCAAACAGGGGACACTGAAGCTTTCTTT
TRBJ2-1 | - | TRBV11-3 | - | CASCKDSSYNEQFF | TGTGCCAGCTGTAAGGACAGCTCCTACAATGAGCAGTTCTTC
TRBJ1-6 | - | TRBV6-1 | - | CASSDAGNSPLHF | TGTGCCAGCAGTGACGCCGGAAATTCACCCCTCCACTTT
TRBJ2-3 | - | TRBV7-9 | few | CATGAVEAVGTQYF | TGTGCCACCGGGGCAGTCGAGGCCGTCGGGACGCAGTATTTT
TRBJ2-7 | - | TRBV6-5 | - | CASSPTPLREQYF | TGTGCCAGCAGTCCTACCCCCCTCCGGGAGCAGTACTTC
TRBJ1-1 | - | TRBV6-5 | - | CASIKNTEAFF | TGTGCCAGCATCAAGAACACTGAAGCTTTCTTT
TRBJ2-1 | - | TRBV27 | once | CASTPLDGPRNEQFF | TGTGCCAGCACCCCACTGGACGGCCCGAGGAATGAGCAGTTCTTC
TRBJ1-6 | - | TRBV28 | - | CASGRGDSPLHF | TGTGCCAGCGGGAGGGGAGATTCACCCCTCCACTTT
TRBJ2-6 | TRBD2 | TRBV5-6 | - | CASSLLAGIKEGANVLTF | TGTGCCAGCAGCTTGTTAGCGGGGATTAAGGAGGGGGCCAACGTCCTGACTTTC
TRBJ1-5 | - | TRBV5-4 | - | CASTWGDYPSNQPQHF | TGTGCCAGCACCTGGGGGGACTACCCTAGCAATCAGCCCCAGCATTTT
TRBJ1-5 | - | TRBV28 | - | CASSQGTRQGQPQHF | TGTGCCAGCAGCCAAGGGACCCGCCAGGGGCAGCCCCAGCATTTT
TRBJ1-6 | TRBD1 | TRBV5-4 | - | CASSIGQGSNSPLHF | TGTGCCAGCAGCATTGGACAGGGGAGCAATTCACCCCTCCACTTT
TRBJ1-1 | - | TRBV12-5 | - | CASGPSDYGLRDTEAFF | TGTGCTAGTGGTCCCAGCGATTACGGACTCAGGGACACTGAAGCTTTCTTT
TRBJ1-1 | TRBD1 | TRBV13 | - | CASSHRDRVGTEAFF | TGTGCCAGCAGCCACCGGGACAGGGTCGGGACTGAAGCTTTCTTT
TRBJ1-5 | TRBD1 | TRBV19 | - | CASSPNRGLRQPQHF | TGTGCCAGTAGTCCCAACAGGGGGCTAAGGCAGCCCCAGCATTTT
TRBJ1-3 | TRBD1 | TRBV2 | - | CASRPRTGGNTIYF | TGTGCCAGCAGACCAAGGACAGGGGGAAACACCATATATTTT
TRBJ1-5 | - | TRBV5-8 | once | CASSSPPYSNQPQHF | TGTGCCAGCAGCTCCCCCCCTTATAGCAATCAGCCCCAGCATTTT
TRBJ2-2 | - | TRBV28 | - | CASSFLGGELFF | TGTGCCAGCAGTTTTTTGGGCGGGGAGCTGTTTTTT
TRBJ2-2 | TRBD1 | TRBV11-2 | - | CASSSDRGAGELFF | TGTGCCAGCAGCTCGGACAGGGGGGCCGGGGAGCTGTTTTTT
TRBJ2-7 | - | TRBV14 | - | CASSQFGEQYF | TGTGCCAGCAGCCAATTTGGCGAGCAGTACTTC
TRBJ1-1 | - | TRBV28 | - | CASSLYGTEAFF | TGTGCCAGCAGTTTGTACGGGACTGAAGCTTTCTTT
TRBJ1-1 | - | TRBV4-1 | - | CASSHPGGEAFF | TGCGCCAGCAGCCACCCGGGGGGGGAAGCTTTCTTT
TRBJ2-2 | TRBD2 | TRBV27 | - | CASSSASGVPGELFF | TGTGCCAGCAGTTCGGCTAGCGGAGTGCCCGGGGAGCTGTTTTTT